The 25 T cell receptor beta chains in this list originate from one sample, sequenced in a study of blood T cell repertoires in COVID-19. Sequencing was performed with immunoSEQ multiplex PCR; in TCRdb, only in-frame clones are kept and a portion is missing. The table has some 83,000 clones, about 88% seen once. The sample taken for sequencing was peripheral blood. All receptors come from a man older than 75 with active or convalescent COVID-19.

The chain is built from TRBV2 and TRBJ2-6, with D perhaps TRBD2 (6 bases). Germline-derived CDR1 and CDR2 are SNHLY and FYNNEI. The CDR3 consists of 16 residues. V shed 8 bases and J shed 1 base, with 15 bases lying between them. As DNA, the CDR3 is TGTGCCAGCTCAACAACGGCGGGGTCTGGGGCCAACGTCCTGACTTTC. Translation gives CASSTTAGSGANVLTF.

Written as DNA, the CDR3 is TGTGCCAGCAGCCGACAGGGGAGCTCTGGGGCCAACGTCCTGACTTTC. As protein: CASSRQGSSGANVLTF. V is TRBV3-1 (or the pseudogene TRBV3-2) and J is TRBJ2-6; 8 positions agree with TRBD1. V lost 4 bases, J lost 0 bases, and 2 bases stayed unmatched. The CDR3 is 16 amino acids. Germline V gives CDR1 LGHDT, CDR2 YNNKEL (reference sequence).

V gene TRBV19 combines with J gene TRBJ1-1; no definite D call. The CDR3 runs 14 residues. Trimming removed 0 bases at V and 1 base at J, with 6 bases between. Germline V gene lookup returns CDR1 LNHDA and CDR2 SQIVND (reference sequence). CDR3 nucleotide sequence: TGTGCCAGTAGTATAGATCTGAGGAACACTGAAGCTTTCTTT. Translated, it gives CASSIDLRNTEAFF.

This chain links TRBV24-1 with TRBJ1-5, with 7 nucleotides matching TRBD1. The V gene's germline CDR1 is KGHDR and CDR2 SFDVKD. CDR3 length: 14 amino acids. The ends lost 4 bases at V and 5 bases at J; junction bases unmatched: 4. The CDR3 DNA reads TGTGCCACCAGTGAGGCAGGGGGGTATCAGCCCCAGCATTTT. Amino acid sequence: CATSEAGGYQPQHF.

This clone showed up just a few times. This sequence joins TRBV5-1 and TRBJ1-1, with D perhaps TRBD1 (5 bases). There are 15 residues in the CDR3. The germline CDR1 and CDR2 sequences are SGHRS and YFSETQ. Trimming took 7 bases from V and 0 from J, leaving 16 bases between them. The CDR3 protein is CASSGETRMNTEAFF. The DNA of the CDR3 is TGCGCCAGCTCGGGGGAGACTAGAATGAACACTGAAGCTTTCTTT.

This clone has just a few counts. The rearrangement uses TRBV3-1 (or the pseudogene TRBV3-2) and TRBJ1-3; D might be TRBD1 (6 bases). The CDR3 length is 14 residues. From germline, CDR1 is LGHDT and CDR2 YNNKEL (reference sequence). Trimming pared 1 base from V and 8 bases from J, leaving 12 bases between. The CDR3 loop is CASSQGSGVHTIYF. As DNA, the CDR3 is TGTGCCAGCAGCCAAGGCTCAGGGGTACACACCATATATTTT.

The CDR3 loop reads CASLPVQGYNEQFF. CDR3 nucleotide sequence: TGTGCCAGCCTCCCGGTCCAGGGTTACAATGAGCAGTTCTTC. The chain recombines TRBV4-2 with TRBJ2-1; possibly TRBD1 for D (5 bases). The CDR3 sequence is 14 residues long. The germline V gene encodes CDR1 LGHNA and CDR2 YNFKEQ. Trimming cost V 8 bases and J 4 bases, with 15 bases left between them.

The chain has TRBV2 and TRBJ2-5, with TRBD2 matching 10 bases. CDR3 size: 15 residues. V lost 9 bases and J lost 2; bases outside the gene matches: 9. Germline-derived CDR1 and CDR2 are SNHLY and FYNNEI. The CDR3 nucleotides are TGTGCCAGTAATGGGGCTAGCGGGGGACAAGAGACCCAGTACTTC. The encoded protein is CASNGASGGQETQYF.

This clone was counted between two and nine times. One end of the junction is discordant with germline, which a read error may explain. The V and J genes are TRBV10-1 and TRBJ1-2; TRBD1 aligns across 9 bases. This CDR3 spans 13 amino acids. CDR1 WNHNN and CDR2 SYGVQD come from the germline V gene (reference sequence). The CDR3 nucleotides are TGCGCCAGCAGCAACCCCGGACAGGGGATGCCCTCCTTC. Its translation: CASSNPGQGMPSF.

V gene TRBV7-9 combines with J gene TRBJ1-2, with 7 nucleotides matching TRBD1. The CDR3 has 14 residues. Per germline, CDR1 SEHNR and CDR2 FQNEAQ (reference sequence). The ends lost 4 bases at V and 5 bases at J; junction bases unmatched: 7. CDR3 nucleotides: TGTGCCAGCAGCTCCCCCGGGACAGAATATGGCTACACCTTC. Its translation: CASSSPGTEYGYTF.

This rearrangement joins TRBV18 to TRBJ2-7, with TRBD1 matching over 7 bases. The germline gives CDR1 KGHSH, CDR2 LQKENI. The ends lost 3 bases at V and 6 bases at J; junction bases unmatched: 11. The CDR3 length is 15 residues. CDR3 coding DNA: TGTGCCAGCTCACCCGTGGGGGACAGTGCCCGCGAGCAGTACGTC. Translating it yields CASSPVGDSAREQYV.

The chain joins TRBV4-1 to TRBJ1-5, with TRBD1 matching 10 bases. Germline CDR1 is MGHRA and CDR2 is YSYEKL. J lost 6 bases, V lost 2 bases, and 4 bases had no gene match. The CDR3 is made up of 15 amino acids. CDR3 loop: CASSQPDRGPQPQHF. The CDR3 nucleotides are TGCGCCAGCAGCCAACCAGACAGGGGGCCTCAGCCCCAGCATTTT.

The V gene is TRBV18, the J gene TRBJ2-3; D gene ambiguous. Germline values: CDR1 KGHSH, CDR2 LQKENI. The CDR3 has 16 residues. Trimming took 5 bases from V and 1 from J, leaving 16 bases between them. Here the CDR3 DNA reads TGTGCCAGCTCAGAGATCCTCCTCCGGGGCACAGATACGCAGTATTTT. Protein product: CASSEILLRGTDTQYF.

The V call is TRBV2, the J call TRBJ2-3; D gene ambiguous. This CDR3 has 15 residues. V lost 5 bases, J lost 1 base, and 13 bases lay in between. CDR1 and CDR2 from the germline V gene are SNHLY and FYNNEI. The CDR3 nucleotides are TGTGCCAGCAGTTTAATACTACCGGGCACAGATACGCAGTATTTT. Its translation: CASSLILPGTDTQYF.

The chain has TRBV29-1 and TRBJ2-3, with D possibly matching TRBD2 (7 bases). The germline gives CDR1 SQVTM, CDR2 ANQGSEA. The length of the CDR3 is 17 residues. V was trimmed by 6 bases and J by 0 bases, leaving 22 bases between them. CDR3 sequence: CSVEGEGRGASTDTQYF. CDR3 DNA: TGCAGCGTCGAGGGTGAGGGGAGGGGGGCTAGCACAGATACGCAGTATTTT.

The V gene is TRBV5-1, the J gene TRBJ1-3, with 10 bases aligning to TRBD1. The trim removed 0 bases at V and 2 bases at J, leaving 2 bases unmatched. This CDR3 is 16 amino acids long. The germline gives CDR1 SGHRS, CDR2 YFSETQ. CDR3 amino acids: CASSLVGTGAGNTIYF. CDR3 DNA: TGCGCCAGCAGCTTGGTGGGGACAGGGGCTGGAAACACCATATATTTT.

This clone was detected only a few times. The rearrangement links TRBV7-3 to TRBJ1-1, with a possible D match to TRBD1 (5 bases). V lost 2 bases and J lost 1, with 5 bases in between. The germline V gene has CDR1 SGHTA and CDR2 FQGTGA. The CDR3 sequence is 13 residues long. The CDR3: CASSLQGNTEAFF. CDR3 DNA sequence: TGTGCCAGCAGCTTACAGGGGAACACTGAAGCTTTCTTT.

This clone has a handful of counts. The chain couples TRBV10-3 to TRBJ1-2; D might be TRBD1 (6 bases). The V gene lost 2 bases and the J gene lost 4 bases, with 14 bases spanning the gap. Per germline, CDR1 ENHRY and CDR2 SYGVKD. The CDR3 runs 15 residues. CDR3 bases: TGTGCCATCAGTGAGATCAGCAGGGGTATCTATGGCTACACCTTC. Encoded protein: CAISEISRGIYGYTF.

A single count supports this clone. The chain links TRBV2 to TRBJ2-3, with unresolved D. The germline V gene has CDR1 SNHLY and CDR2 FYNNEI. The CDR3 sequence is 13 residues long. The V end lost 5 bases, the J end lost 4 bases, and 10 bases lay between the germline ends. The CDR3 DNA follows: TGTGCCAGCAGTTTCTTTCGAGCAGATACGCAGTATTTT. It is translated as CASSFFRADTQYF.

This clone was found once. CDR3 protein: CASSVPGGPYGYTF. CDR3 bases: TGTGCCAGCAGCGTACCGGGGGGCCCCTATGGCTACACCTTC. The genes are TRBV9 and TRBJ1-2; the D gene is possibly TRBD1 (6 bases). Germline CDR1 is SGDLS and CDR2 is YYNGEE. The CDR3 consists of 14 residues. V was clipped by 1 base and J by 4 bases, with 11 bases between them.

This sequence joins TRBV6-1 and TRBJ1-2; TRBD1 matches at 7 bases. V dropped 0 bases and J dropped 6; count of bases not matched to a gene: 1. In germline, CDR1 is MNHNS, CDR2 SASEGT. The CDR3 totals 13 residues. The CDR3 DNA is TGTGCCAGCAGTGAAGCGACAGGGCATGGCTACACCTTC. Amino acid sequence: CASSEATGHGYTF.

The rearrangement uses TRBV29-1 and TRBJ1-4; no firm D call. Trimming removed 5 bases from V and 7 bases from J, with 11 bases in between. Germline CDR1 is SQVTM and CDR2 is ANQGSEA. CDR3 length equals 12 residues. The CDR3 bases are TGCAGCGTTCAGCGGCGTGGTGAAAAACTGTTTTTT. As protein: CSVQRRGEKLFF.

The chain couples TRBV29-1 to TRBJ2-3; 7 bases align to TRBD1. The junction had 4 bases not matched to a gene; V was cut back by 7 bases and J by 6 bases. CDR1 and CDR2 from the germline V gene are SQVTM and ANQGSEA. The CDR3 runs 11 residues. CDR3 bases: TGCAGCGCTCTGGACAGGGATACGCAGTATTTT. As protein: CSALDRDTQYF.

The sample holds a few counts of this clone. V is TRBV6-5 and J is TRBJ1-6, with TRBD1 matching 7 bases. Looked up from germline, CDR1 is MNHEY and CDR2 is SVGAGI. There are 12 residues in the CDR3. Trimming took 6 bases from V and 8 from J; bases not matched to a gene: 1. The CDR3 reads CASRDRDSPLHF. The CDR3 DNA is TGTGCCAGCAGAGACAGGGATTCACCCCTCCACTTT.

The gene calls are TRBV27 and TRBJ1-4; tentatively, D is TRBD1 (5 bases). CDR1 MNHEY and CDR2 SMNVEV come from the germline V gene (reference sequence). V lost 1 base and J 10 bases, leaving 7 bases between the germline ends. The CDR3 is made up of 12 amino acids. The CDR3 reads CASSLWGGKLFF. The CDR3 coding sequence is TGTGCCAGCAGTTTATGGGGGGGAAAACTGTTTTTT. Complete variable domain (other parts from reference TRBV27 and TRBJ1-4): EAQVTQNPRYLITVTGKKLTVTCSQNMNHEYMSWYRQDPGLGLRQIYYSMNVEVTDKGDVPEGYKVSRKEKRNFPLILESPSPNQTSLYFCASSLWGGKLFFGSGTQLSVL.